This T cell receptor beta chain was captured by sequencing in a study of T cells in Graves' hyperthyroidism and ophthalmopathy (dated by TCRdb to between 2019 and 2020). About the investigation overall: Peripheral blood was sampled at the time of initial diagnosis, prior to any treatment. The study also compared thyroid tissue and blood T-cell repertoires from roughly 6 Graves' hyperthyroidism patients. After sampling, hyperthyroidism patients received methimazole starting at 30 mg daily, and ophthalmopathy patients received high-dose intravenous methylprednisolone. TCR Vbeta CDR3 sequencing of approximately 140 peripheral blood samples (roughly 43 ophthalmopathy, about 74 hyperthyroidism and some 17 progressor patients) is reported in the paper. A discovery cohort of around 98 patients, 43 with Graves' ophthalmopathy and over 55 with stable Graves' hyperthyroidism, was used to find distinguishing TCR V-J signatures. Whether ophthalmopathy could be predicted prospectively was tested in an independent validation cohort made up of about 20 hyperthyroidism patients plus 17 patients who later progressed to ophthalmopathy. For training and testing, the 100 patients in the discovery cohort were randomly divided in a 7:3 ratio.

TCR beta CDR3 regions were amplified from RNA transcripts. The first round of RT-PCR for the TCR CDR3 was performed with the HTBI primer set and the Qiagen OneStep RT-PCR kit. The libraries were constructed in a second round of multiplex PCR and then size-selected and purified. The libraries were sequenced on an Illumina HiSeq2000 using paired-end 100 bp reads. In the source study's methods: Raw data were processed with SOAPnuke, discarding reads with adapters, uncalled bases, mean Phred below 15, or no exact constant-primer or identifier match. High-quality paired reads were merged using COPE v1.2.5, and each unique nucleotide sequence was defined as a clonotype. Clonotypes were aligned to IMGT TRBV, TRBD and TRBJ reference segments using MiTCR v1.1. Analysis was restricted to V-J combinations with a frequency above 0.0001, which covered over 98% of repertoires. A TCS score was defined as the ratio of F50 (clonal expansion) to E x V (chaos), with BLOSUM62-based TCRdist applied between CDR3 peptides within each V-J. Welch's t-statistics and random forest reduced roughly 500 V-J features to roughly 13, which were used in a naive Bayes classifier (R e1071). TCRdb's own reprocessing of the public reads used fastp at Q25 and MiXCR and kept productive beta chains. Rows matching on CDR3 protein sequence are summarized as one entry with the most common DNA and genes. TCRdb, not the authors, supplied the V and J calls. The table for this sample lists under 400,000 distinct CDR3 sequences; around 18% of them were counted only once. Clones ranked in the top ten supply roughly a sixth of the sample.

Details on this clonotype: It has no known antigen specificity. Nothing much larger sits one base from this clone, and base qualities are not available.

The investigation overall reported the following: Sample size was not statistically predetermined, and blinding of investigators to group allocation was not performed. In cross-validation, a model built on a 13 V-J signature told ophthalmopathy apart from stable hyperthyroidism with under 90% sensitivity and around 84% specificity, and in testing the same model reached 80%/75%. Most expanded thyroid clonotypes (frequency above 0.001) were also detected in blood, suggesting blood repertoires may reflect thyroid immune responses. In validation, progression to ophthalmopathy was predicted by the model with 55% to 71% sensitivity and roughly 76% specificity, a median of approximately 6.5 months before onset.

V lost 2 bases and J lost 0 bases, and the count of bases not matched to a germline gene is 9. The germline V gene specifies MDHEN as CDR1 and SYDVKM as CDR2. The CDR3 measures 19 amino acids from cysteine to phenylalanine. Here the CDR3 DNA is all that survives: 57 bases in frame from base 1. Ophthalmopathy patients had moderately to severely active disease, with a Clinical Activity Score of 3 or more, a NOSPECS grade of 4 or more, and a disease duration of less than 3 months. Any patient with an uncontrolled infection, another autoimmune disease, pregnancy or lactation was excluded. Diagnoses were established on the basis of clinical symptoms, serum thyroxine and TRAb, thyroid ultrasound, and orbital computed tomography. Ficoll-Paque density gradient centrifugation was used to isolate PBMCs from 8 to 10 ml of fresh peripheral blood. Total RNA was extracted with Trizol reagent, and quality was checked on an Agilent 2100 Bioanalyzer.

The sequence is built from TRBV28 and TRBJ1-6, with 8 bases aligning to TRBD1. The sample was blood. The clonotype was recovered from a middle-aged woman with Graves' ophthalmopathy. The CDR3 reads CASSLVTGGTSSYNSPLHF. The base sequence is TGTGCCAGCAGTTTAGTAACAGGGGGAACAAGCTCCTATAATTCACCCCTCCACTTT.